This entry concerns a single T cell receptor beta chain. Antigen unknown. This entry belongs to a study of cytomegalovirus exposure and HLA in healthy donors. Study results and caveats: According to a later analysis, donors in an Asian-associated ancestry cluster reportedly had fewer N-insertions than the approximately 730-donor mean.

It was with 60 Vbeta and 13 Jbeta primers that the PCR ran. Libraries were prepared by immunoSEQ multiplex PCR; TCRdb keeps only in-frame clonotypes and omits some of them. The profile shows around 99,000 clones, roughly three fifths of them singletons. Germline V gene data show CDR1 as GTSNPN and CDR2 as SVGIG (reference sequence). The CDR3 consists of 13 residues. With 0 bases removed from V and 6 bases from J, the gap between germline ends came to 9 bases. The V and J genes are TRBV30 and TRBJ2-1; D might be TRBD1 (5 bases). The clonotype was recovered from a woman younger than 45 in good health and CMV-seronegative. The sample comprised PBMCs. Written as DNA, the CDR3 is TGTGCCTGGAGTGTACAGGTAGGCAATGAGCAGTTCTTC. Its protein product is CAWSVQVGNEQFF. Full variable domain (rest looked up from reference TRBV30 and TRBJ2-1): SQTIHQWPATLVQPVGSPLSLECTVEGTSNPNLYWYRQAAGRGLQLLFYSVGIGQISSEVPQNLSASRPQDRQFILSSKKLLLSDSGFYLCAWSVQVGNEQFFGPGTRLTVL.